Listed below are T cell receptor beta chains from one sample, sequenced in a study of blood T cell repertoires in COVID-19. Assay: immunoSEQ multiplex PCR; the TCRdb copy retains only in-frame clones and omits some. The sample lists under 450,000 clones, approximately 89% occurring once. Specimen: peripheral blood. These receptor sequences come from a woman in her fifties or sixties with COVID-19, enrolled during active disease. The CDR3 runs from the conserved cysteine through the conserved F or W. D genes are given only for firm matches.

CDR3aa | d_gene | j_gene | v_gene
CASSDVNTGELFF | . | TRBJ2-2 | TRBV6-1
CATSDPVVTGDIADTQYF | . | TRBJ2-3 | TRBV24-1
CASSLTPGTSGGPGYQETQYF | TRBD2 | TRBJ2-5 | TRBV13
CASSSSEAFF | . | TRBJ1-1 | TRBV7-6
CASSQDYTGGDTDTQYF | TRBD2 | TRBJ2-3 | TRBV14
CASSSQGIIGYTF | . | TRBJ1-2 | TRBV11-2
CASSEIAVTSTDTQYF | . | TRBJ2-3 | TRBV25-1
CASSPSGGAIEQFF | . | TRBJ2-1 | TRBV7-9
CASSVGDRPYEQYF | TRBD1 | TRBJ2-7 | TRBV9
CASTDNRVSNQPQHF | . | TRBJ1-5 | TRBV19
CASSSYRLAGAPSTDTQYF | TRBD2 | TRBJ2-3 | TRBV14